The entry below gives a single T cell receptor (beta chain) sequence along with its context. The antigen remains unidentified. 13 Jbeta primers and 60 Vbeta primers were used for the PCR. The protocol was immunoSEQ multiplex PCR, while the TCRdb copy is restricted to in-frame clones and leaves out a portion. The table has hundreds of thousands of clones, around nine tenths seen once; the top ten hold 2% to 3%. The data were obtained in a study of cytomegalovirus exposure and HLA in healthy donors. Across the study: Of the donors genotyped, approximately 400 in all, around 77% fell in the Caucasian-associated ancestry cluster.

V was pared by 6 bases and J by 10 bases, with 24 bases between. CDR3 length: 16 amino acids. Germline V gene sequence: CDR1 SNHLY, CDR2 FYNNEI. Study-wide results and limits: Clonal expansion, a later analysis showed, was greater in HLA-associated TCR beta chains than in equally common others. Later analysis identified over 15,000 TCR beta sequences associated with HLA alleles, using a false discovery rate threshold of 0.05. It was confirmed in vitro that a few of the CMV-associated chains were specific for CMV antigens.

This rearrangement joins TRBV2 to TRBJ2-2; possibly TRBD2 for D (6 bases). The sequencing sample was made of PBMCs. This sequence was found in a woman aged 18 to 35 in good health and CMV-seronegative. The CDR3 here is CASRTGGVIFVEELFF. CDR3 in DNA: TGTGCCAGCAGGACTGGCGGGGTGATTTTTGTGGAGGAGCTGTTTTTT. The variable domain in full, with the rest retrieved from reference TRBV2 and TRBJ2-2, is EPEVTQTPSHQVTQMGQEVILRCVPISNHLYFYWYRQILGQKVEFLVSFYNNEISEKSEIFDDQFSVERPDGSNFTLKIRSTKLEDSAMYFCASRTGGVIFVEELFFGEGSRLTVL.